Described below is a single TCR beta chain sequence and its context. The antigen is not known. The CDR3 length is 17 residues. Losses at the gene ends were 3 bases for V and 2 bases for J; bases not matched to a gene: 13. Germline V gene lookup returns CDR1 SGHRS and CDR2 YFSETQ. The data derive from a study of cytomegalovirus exposure and HLA in healthy donors. Both 60 Vbeta primers and 13 Jbeta primers went into the PCR. The method was immunoSEQ multiplex PCR; TCRdb's version includes in-frame clones alone and lacks a portion of them. In all, the sample yields 90,000 to 150,000 clones. Study outcomes and limitations: Later on, an analysis showed TCR association rates differing by HLA locus, with DRB1 the most and HLA-C the fewest. Whilst most TCR sequences proved rare, a subset of public TCRs occurred across many donors. The productive fraction for most TCR beta V segments was about 87% or about 30% in an earlier analysis. The only immune exposure information that was available was CMV serostatus.

Sequencing was carried out using PBMCs. The chain joins TRBV5-1 to TRBJ2-7; 8 positions agree with TRBD1. The receptor was derived from a man younger than 30 in good health and CMV-seronegative. CDR3 residues: CASSSYLQGGNTYEQYF. The CDR3 nucleotides read TGCGCCAGCAGCTCTTATCTACAGGGGGGAAACACCTACGAGCAGTACTTC.